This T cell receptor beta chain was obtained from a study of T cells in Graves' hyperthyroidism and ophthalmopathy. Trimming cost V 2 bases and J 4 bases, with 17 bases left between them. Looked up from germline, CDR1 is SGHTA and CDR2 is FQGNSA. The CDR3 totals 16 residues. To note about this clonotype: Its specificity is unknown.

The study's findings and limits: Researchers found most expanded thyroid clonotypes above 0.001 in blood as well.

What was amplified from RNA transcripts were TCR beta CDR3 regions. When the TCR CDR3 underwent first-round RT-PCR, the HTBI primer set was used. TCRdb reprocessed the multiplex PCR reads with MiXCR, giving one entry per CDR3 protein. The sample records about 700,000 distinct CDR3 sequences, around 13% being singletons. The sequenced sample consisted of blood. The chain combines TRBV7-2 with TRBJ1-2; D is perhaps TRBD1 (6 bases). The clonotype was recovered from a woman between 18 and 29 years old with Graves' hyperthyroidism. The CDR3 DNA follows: TGTGCCAGCAGCTTATCTGGTGCGGGGGCGGGCTATGGCTACACCTTC. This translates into CASSLSGAGAGYGYTF.